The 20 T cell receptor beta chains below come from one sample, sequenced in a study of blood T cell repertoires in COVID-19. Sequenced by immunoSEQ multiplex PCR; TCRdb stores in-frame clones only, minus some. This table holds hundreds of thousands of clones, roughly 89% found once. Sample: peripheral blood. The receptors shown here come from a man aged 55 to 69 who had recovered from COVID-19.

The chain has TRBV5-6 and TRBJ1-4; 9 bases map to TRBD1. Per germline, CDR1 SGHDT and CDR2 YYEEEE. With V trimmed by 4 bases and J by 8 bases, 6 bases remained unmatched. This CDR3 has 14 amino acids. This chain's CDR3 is CASSLLTGGEKLFF. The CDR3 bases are TGTGCCAGCAGCCTATTGACAGGGGGGGAAAAACTGTTTTTT.

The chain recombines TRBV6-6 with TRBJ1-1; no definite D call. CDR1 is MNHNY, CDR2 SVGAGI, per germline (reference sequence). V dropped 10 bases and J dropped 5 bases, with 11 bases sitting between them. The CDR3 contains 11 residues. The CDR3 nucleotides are TGTGCCATCTTGGGAGGAACTGAAGCTTTCTTT. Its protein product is CAILGGTEAFF.

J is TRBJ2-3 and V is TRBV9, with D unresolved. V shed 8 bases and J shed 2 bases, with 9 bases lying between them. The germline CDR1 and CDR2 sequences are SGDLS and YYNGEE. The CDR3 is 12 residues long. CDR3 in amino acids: CARLYLTDTQYF. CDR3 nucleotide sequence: TGTGCCAGACTATACCTCACAGATACGCAGTATTTT. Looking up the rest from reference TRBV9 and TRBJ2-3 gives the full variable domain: DSGVTQTPKHLITATGQRVTLRCSPRSGDLSVYWYQQSLDQGLQFLIQYYNGEERAKGNILERFSAQQFPDLHSELNLSSLELGDSALYFCARLYLTDTQYFGPGTRLTVL.

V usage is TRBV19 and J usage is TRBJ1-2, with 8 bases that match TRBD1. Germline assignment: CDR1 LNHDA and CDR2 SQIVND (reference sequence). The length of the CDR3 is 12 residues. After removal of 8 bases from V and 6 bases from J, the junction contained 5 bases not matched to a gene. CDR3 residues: CASADRVDGYTF. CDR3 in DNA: TGTGCCAGTGCGGACAGGGTGGATGGCTACACCTTC.

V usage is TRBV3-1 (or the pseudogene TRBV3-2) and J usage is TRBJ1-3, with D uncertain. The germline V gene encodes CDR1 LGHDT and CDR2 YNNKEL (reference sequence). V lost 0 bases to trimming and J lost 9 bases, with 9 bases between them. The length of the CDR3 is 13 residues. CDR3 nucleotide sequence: TGTGCCAGCAGCCAAGATCGTTACGGCACCATATATTTT. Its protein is CASSQDRYGTIYF.

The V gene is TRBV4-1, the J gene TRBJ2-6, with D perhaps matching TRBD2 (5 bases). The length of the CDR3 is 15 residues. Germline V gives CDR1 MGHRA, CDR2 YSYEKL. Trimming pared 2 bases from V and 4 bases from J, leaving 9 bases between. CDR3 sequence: CASSQPPGGANVLTF. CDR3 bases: TGCGCCAGCAGCCAACCCCCGGGGGGGGCCAACGTCCTGACTTTC.

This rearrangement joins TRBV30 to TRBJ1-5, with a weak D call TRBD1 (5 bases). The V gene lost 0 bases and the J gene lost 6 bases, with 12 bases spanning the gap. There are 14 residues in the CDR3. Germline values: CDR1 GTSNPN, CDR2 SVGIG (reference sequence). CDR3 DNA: TGTGCCTGGAGTGTTTCAGGGTCGGGTCAGCCCCAGCATTTT. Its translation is CAWSVSGSGQPQHF.

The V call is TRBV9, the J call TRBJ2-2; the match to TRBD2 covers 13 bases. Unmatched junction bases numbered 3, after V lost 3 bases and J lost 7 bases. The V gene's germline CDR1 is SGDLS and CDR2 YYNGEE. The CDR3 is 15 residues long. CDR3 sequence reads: CASSAGLAGHGELFF. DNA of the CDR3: TGTGCCAGCAGCGCGGGACTAGCGGGGCACGGGGAGCTGTTTTTT.

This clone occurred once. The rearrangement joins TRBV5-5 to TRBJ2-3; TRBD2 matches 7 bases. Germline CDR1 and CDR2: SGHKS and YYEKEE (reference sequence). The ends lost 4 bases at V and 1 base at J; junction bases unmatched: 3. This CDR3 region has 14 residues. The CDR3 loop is CASSTRGGTDTQYF. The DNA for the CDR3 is TGTGCCAGCAGCACTCGGGGGGGCACAGATACGCAGTATTTT.

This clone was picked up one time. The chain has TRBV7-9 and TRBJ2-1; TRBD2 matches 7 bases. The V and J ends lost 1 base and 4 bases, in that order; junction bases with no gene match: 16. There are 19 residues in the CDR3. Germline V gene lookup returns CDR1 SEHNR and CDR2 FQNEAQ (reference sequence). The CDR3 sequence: CASSLEARSGTLPYNEQFF. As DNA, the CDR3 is TGTGCCAGCAGCTTAGAAGCACGAAGCGGGACCCTCCCGTACAATGAGCAGTTCTTC.

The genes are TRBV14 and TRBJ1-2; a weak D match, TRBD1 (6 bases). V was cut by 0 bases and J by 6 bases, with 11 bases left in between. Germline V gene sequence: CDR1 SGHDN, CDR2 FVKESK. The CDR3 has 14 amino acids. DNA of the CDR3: TGTGCCAGCAGCCAAGATTTTGCAGGGGATGGCTACACCTTC. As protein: CASSQDFAGDGYTF.

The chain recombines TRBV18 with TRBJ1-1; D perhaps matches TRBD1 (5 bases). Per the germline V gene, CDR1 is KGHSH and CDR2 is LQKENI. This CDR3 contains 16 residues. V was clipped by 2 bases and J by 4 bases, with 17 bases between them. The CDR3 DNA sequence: TGTGCCAGCTCACCATTAGGGTTCAGGGCGGCCACTGAAGCTTTCTTT. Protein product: CASSPLGFRAATEAFF. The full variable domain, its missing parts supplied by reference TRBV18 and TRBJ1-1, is NAGVMQNPRHLVRRRGQEARLRCSPMKGHSHVYWYRQLPEEGLKFMVYLQKENIIDESGMPKERFSAEFPKEGPSILRIQQVVRGDSAAYFCASSPLGFRAATEAFFGQGTRLTVV.

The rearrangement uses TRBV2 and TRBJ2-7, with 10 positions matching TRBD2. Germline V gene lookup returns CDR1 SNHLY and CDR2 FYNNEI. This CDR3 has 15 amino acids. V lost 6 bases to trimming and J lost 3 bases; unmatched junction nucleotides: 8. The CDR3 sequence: CASSGRASGGYEQYF. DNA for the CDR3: TGTGCCAGCAGCGGGAGGGCTAGCGGGGGCTACGAGCAGTACTTC.

The CDR3 reads CASSPPREKLFF. CDR3 sequence (DNA): TGTGCCAGCAGCCCCCCCCGGGAAAAACTGTTTTTT. The genes are TRBV7-2 and TRBJ1-4, with D uncertain. The CDR3 is 12 amino acids. With 5 bases removed from V and 8 bases from J, the gap between germline ends came to 9 bases. From germline, CDR1 is SGHTA and CDR2 FQGNSA.

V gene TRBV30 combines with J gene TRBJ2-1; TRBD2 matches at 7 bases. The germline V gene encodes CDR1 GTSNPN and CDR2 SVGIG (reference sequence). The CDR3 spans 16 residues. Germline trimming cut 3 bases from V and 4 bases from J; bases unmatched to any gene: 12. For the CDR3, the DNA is TGTGCCTGGAGGGGAGGGGAGCGGGGCCCATACAATGAGCAGTTCTTC. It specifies CAWRGGERGPYNEQFF.

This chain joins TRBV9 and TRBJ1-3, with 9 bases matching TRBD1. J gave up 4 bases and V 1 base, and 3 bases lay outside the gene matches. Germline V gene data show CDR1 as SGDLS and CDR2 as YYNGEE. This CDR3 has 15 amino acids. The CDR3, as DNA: TGTGCCAGCAGCGTACGGACAGGGGAAGGAAACACCATATATTTT. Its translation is CASSVRTGEGNTIYF.

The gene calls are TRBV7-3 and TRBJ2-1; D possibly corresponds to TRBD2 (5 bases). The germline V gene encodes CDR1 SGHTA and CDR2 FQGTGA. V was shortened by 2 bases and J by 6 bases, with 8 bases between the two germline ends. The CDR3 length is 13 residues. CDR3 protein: CASSLYGVNEQFF. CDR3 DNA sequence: TGTGCCAGCAGCTTATACGGGGTCAATGAGCAGTTCTTC. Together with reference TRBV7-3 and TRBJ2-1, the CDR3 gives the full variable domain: GAGVSQTPSNKVTEKGKYVELRCDPISGHTALYWYRQSLGQGPEFLIYFQGTGAADDSGLPNDRFFAVRPEGSVSTLKIQRTERGDSAVYLCASSLYGVNEQFFGPGTRLTVL.

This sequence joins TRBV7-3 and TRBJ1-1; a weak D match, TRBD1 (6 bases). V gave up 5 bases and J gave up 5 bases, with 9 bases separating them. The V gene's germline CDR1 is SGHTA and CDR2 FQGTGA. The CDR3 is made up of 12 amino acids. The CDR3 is CASSTGFTEAFF. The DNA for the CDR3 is TGTGCCAGCAGCACAGGGTTTACTGAAGCTTTCTTT.

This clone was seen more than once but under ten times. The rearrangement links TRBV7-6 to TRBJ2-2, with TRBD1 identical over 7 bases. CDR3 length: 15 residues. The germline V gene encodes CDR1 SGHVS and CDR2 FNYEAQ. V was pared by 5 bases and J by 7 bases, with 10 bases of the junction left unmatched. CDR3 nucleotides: TGTGCCAGCAGCATCCACCCGACAGGGAACGGGGAGCTGTTTTTT. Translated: CASSIHPTGNGELFF.

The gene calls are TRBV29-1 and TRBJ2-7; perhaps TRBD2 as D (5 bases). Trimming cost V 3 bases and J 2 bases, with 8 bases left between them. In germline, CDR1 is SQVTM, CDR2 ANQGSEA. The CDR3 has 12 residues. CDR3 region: CSVDGVAYEQYF. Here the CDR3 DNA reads TGCAGCGTTGACGGGGTGGCCTACGAGCAGTACTTC.